This TCR beta chain was observed in a study of shared clonotypes between healthy human individuals. Every donor was a Caucasian adult from Nashville, Tennessee. The length of the CDR3 is 13 residues. The J segment lost 6 bases and the V segment lost 5 bases, leaving 7 bases of the junction unmatched. From germline, CDR1 is MDHEN and CDR2 SYDVKM. Findings of the study overall: Sorted-subset samples were not fully sequenced, rarefaction indicated. Larger richness was generally estimated for naive than memory subsets. When compared with the clonotypes that were shared by all four sorted-subset donors, the non-shared clonotypes turned out to have lower generation probabilities.

To note about this clone: The target antigen is unknown.

Clones were read by immunoSEQ multiplex PCR, and TCRdb kept only the in-frame ones, dropping some. The sample has some 1,100,000 clones, approximately 80% seen once. V is TRBV28 and J is TRBJ2-7; TRBD1 matches 7 bases. Sequenced sample: memory CD4+ T cells from PBMCs. As for subset: CD45RA-negative fraction. The sequence came from a man aged 18-30 years in good health. Some clones in this sample may be carry-over from other donors' samples. The CDR3 bases are TGTGCCAGCAGTCTGGGCGGACAGGCCGAGCAGTACTTC. Protein product: CASSLGGQAEQYF.